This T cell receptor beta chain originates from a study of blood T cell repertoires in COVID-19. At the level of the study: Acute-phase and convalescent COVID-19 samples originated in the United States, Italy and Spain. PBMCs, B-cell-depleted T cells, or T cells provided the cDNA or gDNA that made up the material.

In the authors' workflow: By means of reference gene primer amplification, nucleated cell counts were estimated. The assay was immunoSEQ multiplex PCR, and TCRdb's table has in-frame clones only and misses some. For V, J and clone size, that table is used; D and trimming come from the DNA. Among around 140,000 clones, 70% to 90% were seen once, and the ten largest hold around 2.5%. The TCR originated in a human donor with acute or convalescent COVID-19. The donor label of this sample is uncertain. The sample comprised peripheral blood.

DNA for the CDR3: TGTGCCAGCCGACAGACCTACGAGCAGTACTTC. Its translation: CASRQTYEQYF. The chain couples TRBV30 to TRBJ2-7, with TRBD1 as a possible D gene (5 bases). The V and J ends lost 8 bases and 2 bases respectively, with 10 bases between them. The germline gives CDR1 GTSNPN, CDR2 SVGIG (reference sequence). The CDR3 loop spans 11 amino acids.